This T cell receptor (beta chain) stems from a study of shared clonotypes between healthy human individuals. Germline V gives CDR1 MNHNS, CDR2 SASEGT. Trimming took 5 bases from V and 1 from J, leaving 11 bases between them. This CDR3 has 14 amino acids. Broader study findings: Against clonotypes common to all four donors, non-shared ones had lower generation probabilities. Richness estimates generally favored naive over memory subsets.

Method: immunoSEQ multiplex PCR; TCRdb's copy keeps in-frame clones and lacks some. The data hold a few million clones, with under 97% observed a single time. With respect to this clone: The antigen remains unidentified.

The clonotype comes from a man aged 18 to 30 in good health. Sequenced sample: naive CD4+ T cells sorted from blood. Sample subset: CD45RA+ positively selected. The chain employs TRBV6-1 and TRBJ1-1; D perhaps matches TRBD1 (6 bases). In DNA, the CDR3 is TGTGCCAGCAGTCGTGGACAGCAGAACACTGAAGCTTTCTTT. This encodes CASSRGQQNTEAFF.